What follows are 25 T cell receptor beta chains derived from one specimen sequenced in a study of beta chain features in type 1 diabetes listed by TCRdb under 2018. Overall results and qualifications from the work: A moderate but significant shortening of TCRB CDR3 length was observed in type 1 diabetes patients in all four CD4+ subsets.

Libraries were prepared through the immunoSEQ multiplex PCR assay. All of the isolated RNA was reverse transcribed with the High Capacity cDNA Reverse Transcription Kit, so expressed TCRB transcripts were sequenced. TCRdb limited this immuneACCESS table to in-frame rearrangements with V and J called. A share of clones is missing; checked studies link under half to unresolved V genes, and the rest is unexplained. The sample data list approximately 260,000 clones, and around 24% of these were observed just once. The leading ten clones occupy over 0.01% of the sample. The antigens of these receptors remain unknown. The sequenced material came from naive CD4+ T cells from blood. In the paper's terms, the cell subset or site label means: true naive CD4+ T cells. These receptors came from a woman younger than 45 with type 1 diabetes.

This clone appeared a few times. The V and J genes are TRBV18 and TRBJ2-3; TRBD2 matches 10 bases. CDR1 is KGHSH and CDR2 is LQKENI in the germline V gene. The junction had 4 bases not matched to a gene; V was cut back by 3 bases and J by 1 base. This CDR3 region has 16 residues. In DNA, the CDR3 is TGTGCCAGCTCACCGTCTAGCGGGAGTGGCACAGATACGCAGTATTTT. This encodes CASSPSSGSGTDTQYF. Combining the CDR3 with reference TRBV18 and TRBJ2-3 gives the whole variable domain NAGVMQNPRHLVRRRGQEARLRCSPMKGHSHVYWYRQLPEEGLKFMVYLQKENIIDESGMPKERFSAEFPKEGPSILRIQQVVRGDSAAYFCASSPSSGSGTDTQYFGPGTRLTVL.

This clone was observed a handful of times. This sequence joins TRBV29-1 and TRBJ2-7; TRBD1 matches at 9 bases. The J segment lost 4 bases and the V segment lost 7 bases, leaving 14 bases of the junction unmatched. The CDR3 has 15 residues. Germline values: CDR1 SQVTM, CDR2 ANQGSEA. CDR3 region: CSARGTGGYEYEQYF. The CDR3 nucleotides are TGCAGCGCGAGGGGTACAGGGGGCTACGAGTACGAGCAGTACTTC.

The V gene is TRBV29-1, the J gene TRBJ2-7; TRBD1 matches at 10 bases. With V trimmed by 6 bases and J by 0 bases, 2 bases remained unmatched. The CDR3 is 13 residues long. CDR1 is SQVTM, CDR2 ANQGSEA, per germline. The CDR3 spells CSVGQGSSYEQYF. The CDR3 coding sequence is TGCAGCGTGGGACAGGGGAGCTCCTACGAGCAGTACTTC.

The genes are TRBV12-5 and TRBJ2-7; 9 bases fit TRBD1. The CDR3 is 15 residues long. Germline V gene lookup returns CDR1 LGHNT and CDR2 FRNRAP. The V and J ends lost 6 bases and 4 bases, in that order; junction bases with no gene match: 10. The CDR3 is CASGSGQGIRYEQYF. For the CDR3, the DNA is TGTGCTAGTGGCTCCGGACAGGGGATCAGGTACGAGCAGTACTTC.

This sequence joins TRBV5-1 and TRBJ2-5; D not certain. Germline V gene data show CDR1 as SGHRS and CDR2 as YFSETQ. This CDR3 contains 14 residues. V was shortened by 0 bases and J by 3 bases, with 9 bases between the two germline ends. CDR3 region: CASSLGQSKETQYF. The CDR3 DNA follows: TGCGCCAGCAGCTTGGGACAAAGCAAAGAGACCCAGTACTTC. Complete variable domain (other parts from reference TRBV5-1 and TRBJ2-5): KAGVTQTPRYLIKTRGQQVTLSCSPISGHRSVSWYQQTPGQGLQFLFEYFSETQRNKGNFPGRFSGRQFSNSRSEMNVSTLELGDSALYLCASSLGQSKETQYFGPGTRLLVL.

CDR3 DNA: TGTGCCAGCAGCCGGACAGGGGTCCAGCCCCAGCATTTT. Its translation is CASSRTGVQPQHF. The chain joins TRBV7-9 to TRBJ1-5, with 9 bases aligning to TRBD1. This CDR3 has 13 residues. Trimming cost V 5 bases and J 7 bases; bases outside gene matches: 3. Germline loops: CDR1 SEHNR, CDR2 FQNEAQ (reference sequence).

Only a few counts were recorded for this clone. The chain links TRBV18 to TRBJ1-2; no clear D. CDR1 KGHSH and CDR2 LQKENI come from the germline V gene. The CDR3 loop spans 14 amino acids. Trimming shortened V by 5 bases and J by 6 bases, and 16 bases separated the two germline ends. The CDR3 loop is CASSSVGGYDGYTF. Here the CDR3 DNA reads TGTGCCAGCTCATCCGTGGGAGGGTACGATGGCTACACCTTC.

V usage is TRBV7-2 and J usage is TRBJ2-7, with 13 bases aligning to TRBD2. The CDR3 consists of 15 residues. The germline gives CDR1 SGHTA, CDR2 FQGNSA. Trimming cost V 4 bases and J 2 bases; bases outside gene matches: 2. CDR3 sequence: CASSYGLAGAYEQYF. CDR3 bases: TGTGCCAGCAGCTACGGACTAGCGGGAGCCTACGAGCAGTACTTC.

In its sample, this clone was seen a few times. This sequence joins TRBV5-1 and TRBJ2-1; 8 nucleotides align to TRBD2. CDR3 length equals 16 residues. The germline V gene has CDR1 SGHRS and CDR2 YFSETQ. V was pared by 3 bases and J by 4 bases, with 9 bases of the junction left unmatched. The CDR3 DNA is TGCGCCAGCAGCTCTGGGACTAGTTGGTGGTACAATGAGCAGTTCTTC. This encodes CASSSGTSWWYNEQFF.

The V call is TRBV18, the J call TRBJ2-1; 9 nucleotides agree with TRBD1. The CDR3 is made up of 15 amino acids. Germline loops: CDR1 KGHSH, CDR2 LQKENI. V lost 2 bases to trimming and J lost 8 bases; unmatched junction nucleotides: 7. CDR3 in DNA: TGTGCCAGCTCACCAACGACAGGGGGTCCCGATGAGCAGTTCTTC. Residues: CASSPTTGGPDEQFF. Looking up the rest from reference TRBV18 and TRBJ2-1 gives the full variable domain: NAGVMQNPRHLVRRRGQEARLRCSPMKGHSHVYWYRQLPEEGLKFMVYLQKENIIDESGMPKERFSAEFPKEGPSILRIQQVVRGDSAAYFCASSPTTGGPDEQFFGPGTRLTVL.

There are a few counts of this clone. The chain has TRBV19 and TRBJ2-3; 10 positions agree with TRBD2. V was pared by 5 bases and J by 0 bases, with 5 bases of the junction left unmatched. The CDR3 spans 16 residues. Germline V gives CDR1 LNHDA, CDR2 SQIVND (reference sequence). The chain's CDR3 is CASSALAGASTDTQYF. The DNA of the CDR3 is TGTGCCAGTAGTGCCCTAGCGGGGGCTAGCACAGATACGCAGTATTTT.

The chain has TRBV18 and TRBJ1-1; TRBD1 is a possible D gene (5 bases). CDR1 and CDR2 (germline): KGHSH, LQKENI. The CDR3 has 15 residues. The V end was cut by 3 bases, the J end by 3 bases, with 14 bases between. DNA for the CDR3: TGTGCCAGCTCACCCCCCCTGGGAGGGGACACTGAAGCTTTCTTT. Translated, it gives CASSPPLGGDTEAFF.

A few counts support this clone. CDR3 sequence reads: CASVEGQGGNEQFF. The CDR3 DNA reads TGTGCCAGTGTAGAGGGACAGGGAGGCAATGAGCAGTTCTTC. The chain combines TRBV19 with TRBJ2-1; 9 nucleotides line up with TRBD1. CDR3 length equals 14 residues. The V segment lost 8 bases and the J segment 6 bases; nucleotides outside the gene matches: 8. Germline V gives CDR1 LNHDA, CDR2 SQIVND (reference sequence).

This clone has a handful of counts. This sequence joins TRBV5-4 and TRBJ2-7; unclear D gene. V gave up 1 base and J gave up 4 bases, with 3 bases separating them. The germline V gene has CDR1 SGHNT and CDR2 YYREEE (reference sequence). The CDR3 is 11 amino acids. CDR3 protein: CASSLRYEQYF. The CDR3 region has the DNA TGTGCCAGCAGCTTGCGGTACGAGCAGTACTTC.

In its sample, this clone was seen a few times. The chain uses TRBV29-1 and TRBJ2-6; the D gene is possibly TRBD1 (6 bases). The CDR3 runs 18 residues. Germline V gene lookup returns CDR1 SQVTM and CDR2 ANQGSEA. V lost 2 bases, J lost 0 bases, and 17 bases lay in between. Here the CDR3 DNA reads TGCAGCGTTGAATGGCTGGGGGCCACCGTCTCTGGGGCCAACGTCCTGACTTTC. It specifies CSVEWLGATVSGANVLTF.

V gene TRBV27 combines with J gene TRBJ1-5, with a possible D match to TRBD1 (5 bases). Germline values: CDR1 MNHEY, CDR2 SMNVEV (reference sequence). The CDR3 runs 15 residues. Trimming left V 4 bases short and J 5 bases short, with 15 bases between. The CDR3 nucleotides read TGTGCCAGCAGTTGGTCAGGGTCTGGGCATCAGCCCCAGCATTTT. It specifies CASSWSGSGHQPQHF.

This clone was counted only a few times. V is TRBV29-1 and J is TRBJ2-1, with a weak D call TRBD1 (5 bases). Germline V gives CDR1 SQVTM, CDR2 ANQGSEA. V gave up 7 bases and J gave up 8 bases, with 12 bases separating them. This CDR3 spans 11 amino acids. As DNA, the CDR3 is TGCAGCGCTTCTCAGGGTTATGAGCAGTTCTTC. This translates into CSASQGYEQFF.

In its sample, this clone was seen a few times. The chain combines TRBV7-9 with TRBJ1-5, with TRBD1 identical over 8 bases. In germline, CDR1 is SEHNR, CDR2 FQNEAQ (reference sequence). Losses at the gene ends were 5 bases for V and 2 bases for J; bases not matched to a gene: 5. The CDR3 contains 15 residues. The CDR3 spells CASSQGQGGNQPQHF. The CDR3 DNA reads as TGTGCCAGCAGCCAAGGACAGGGCGGCAATCAGCCCCAGCATTTT.

This clone was seen a handful of times. The chain joins TRBV30 to TRBJ1-2; D possibly corresponds to TRBD1 (5 bases). This CDR3 region has 17 residues. The V gene lost 0 bases and the J gene lost 4 bases, with 21 bases spanning the gap. Per germline, CDR1 GTSNPN and CDR2 SVGIG (reference sequence). In DNA, the CDR3 is TGTGCCTGGAGTGTACTGGTGTCCCGACAGAGAAGCTATGGCTACACCTTC. As protein: CAWSVLVSRQRSYGYTF.

The chain couples TRBV29-1 to TRBJ1-1; D gene unclear. There are 13 residues in the CDR3. V lost 0 bases to trimming and J lost 5 bases, with 10 bases between them. The V gene's germline CDR1 is SQVTM and CDR2 ANQGSEA. The CDR3 protein is CSVEDAIGTEAFF. CDR3 nucleotide sequence: TGCAGCGTTGAAGACGCGATCGGGACTGAAGCTTTCTTT.

This clone was observed a few times. The chain employs TRBV9 and TRBJ2-6; possibly TRBD1 for D (6 bases). Deletions cut 4 bases from V and 1 base from J, with 9 bases between. Germline CDR1 reads SGDLS; CDR2 reads YYNGEE. The CDR3 spans 15 residues. The CDR3 DNA sequence: TGTGCCAGCAGCCCGACAGGATCTGGGGCCAACGTCCTGACTTTC. It encodes CASSPTGSGANVLTF.

The V gene is TRBV5-4, the J gene TRBJ1-2; 8 nucleotides agree with TRBD1. The trim removed 2 bases at V and 6 bases at J, leaving 3 bases unmatched. The germline gives CDR1 SGHNT, CDR2 YYREEE (reference sequence). This CDR3 is built from 13 residues. The CDR3 bases are TGTGCCAGCAGCTTCCTGACAGGGGATGGCTACACCTTC. This encodes CASSFLTGDGYTF.

The J gene is TRBJ1-1, the V gene TRBV29-1, with D possibly being TRBD1 (5 bases). Germline V CDR1 and CDR2: SQVTM, ANQGSEA. V dropped 6 bases and J dropped 0 bases, with 11 bases sitting between them. The CDR3 spans 13 residues. The CDR3 sequence is CSVWGGVNTEAFF. For the CDR3, the DNA is TGCAGCGTCTGGGGGGGGGTGAACACTGAAGCTTTCTTT. Filled out from reference TRBV29-1 and TRBJ1-1, the complete variable domain reads SAVISQKPSRDICQRGTSLTIQCQVDSQVTMMFWYRQQPGQSLTLIATANQGSEATYESGFVIDKFPISRPNLTFSTLTVSNMSPEDSSIYLCSVWGGVNTEAFFGQGTRLTVV.

V is TRBV7-3 and J is TRBJ2-1; 14 bases are a match to TRBD2. V shed 4 bases, J shed 0 bases, and the junction held 8 bases outside the gene matches. Germline V gene data show CDR1 as SGHTA and CDR2 as FQGTGA. The CDR3 loop spans 19 amino acids. This CDR3 is CASSSMGLAGVNSYNEQFF. The DNA of the CDR3 is TGTGCCAGCAGCTCTATGGGACTAGCGGGAGTCAACTCCTACAATGAGCAGTTCTTC. Together with reference TRBV7-3 and TRBJ2-1, the CDR3 gives the full variable domain: GAGVSQTPSNKVTEKGKYVELRCDPISGHTALYWYRQSLGQGPEFLIYFQGTGAADDSGLPNDRFFAVRPEGSVSTLKIQRTERGDSAVYLCASSSMGLAGVNSYNEQFFGPGTRLTVL.

In this sample, this clone turned up a few times. The chain uses TRBV30 and TRBJ2-1, with unresolved D. This CDR3 is built from 15 residues. Germline V gene lookup returns CDR1 GTSNPN and CDR2 SVGIG (reference sequence). Trimming took off 1 base at V and 4 bases at J, with 14 bases between the two ends. CDR3 residues: CAWSDVTGSYNEQFF. For the CDR3, the DNA is TGTGCCTGGAGTGATGTGACTGGTAGTTACAATGAGCAGTTCTTC. Looking up the rest from reference TRBV30 and TRBJ2-1 gives the full variable domain: SQTIHQWPATLVQPVGSPLSLECTVEGTSNPNLYWYRQAAGRGLQLLFYSVGIGQISSEVPQNLSASRPQDRQFILSSKKLLLSDSGFYLCAWSDVTGSYNEQFFGPGTRLTVL.